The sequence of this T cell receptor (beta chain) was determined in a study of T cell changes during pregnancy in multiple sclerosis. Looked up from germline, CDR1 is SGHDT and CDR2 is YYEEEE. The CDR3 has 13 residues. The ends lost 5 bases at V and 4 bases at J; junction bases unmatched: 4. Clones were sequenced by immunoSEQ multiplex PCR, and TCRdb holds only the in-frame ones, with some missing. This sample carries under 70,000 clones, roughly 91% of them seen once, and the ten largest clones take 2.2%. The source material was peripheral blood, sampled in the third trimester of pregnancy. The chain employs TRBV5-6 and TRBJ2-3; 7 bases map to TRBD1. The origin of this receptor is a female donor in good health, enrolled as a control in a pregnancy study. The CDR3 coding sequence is TGTGCCAGCAGATTCGACAGGGCAGATACGCAGTATTTT. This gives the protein CASRFDRADTQYF.